The T cell receptor (beta chain) described here comes from a study of control samples from healthy donors and cancer patients. Germline values: CDR1 SGHTA, CDR2 FQGNSA. Trimming pared 8 bases from V and 0 bases from J, leaving 13 bases between. This CDR3 has 14 residues. This clone is categorized as medium-sized. Assay: immunoSEQ multiplex PCR; the TCRdb copy retains only in-frame clones and omits some. The sample yields fewer than 95,000 clones, about 85% seen once. The material sequenced was blood. The chain has TRBV7-2 and TRBJ1-1, with unresolved D. The clonotype was recovered from a middle-aged woman in good health. CDR3 coding DNA: TGTGCCAGCTTTGGGGAAGGTTTGAACACTGAAGCTTTCTTT. Protein product: CASFGEGLNTEAFF.